This T cell receptor beta chain was profiled in a study of beta chain features in type 1 diabetes. Study summary: All samples yielded around 98 million examined sorted cells.

Sequenced material consisted of expressed TCRB transcripts (all of the isolated RNA was reverse transcribed). Method: immunoSEQ multiplex PCR; TCRdb's copy keeps in-frame clones and lacks some. The sample carries roughly 300,000 clones, roughly 8% recorded once. This sequence originates from a woman younger than 35 in good health. Sequencing was done on a sample of central memory CD4+ T cells from blood.

The CDR3 here is CASSKGASEAFF. DNA for the CDR3: TGTGCCAGCTCAAAGGGGGCCTCTGAAGCTTTCTTT. This chain links TRBV18 with TRBJ1-1; 7 positions match TRBD1. The CDR3 spans 12 residues. Germline V gives CDR1 KGHSH, CDR2 LQKENI. With V trimmed by 5 bases and J by 6 bases, 3 bases remained unmatched.